This T cell receptor (beta chain) was identified during a study of T-cell memory formation after mild COVID-19. The V end was cut by 2 bases, the J end by 6 bases, with 15 bases between. Germline loops: CDR1 MNHEY, CDR2 SVGAGI. This CDR3 contains 15 residues. This clonotype was counted a few times. TCRdb redid the calling of the 5' RACE reads with MiXCR, one entry per CDR3 protein. Of more than 300,000 distinct CDR3 sequences in the sample, 20% to 25% were seen once. This clonotype was obtained from a man between 18 and 29 years old who had mild COVID-19 (a few samples of this study predate the infection). Cell type and time point are not known. V usage is TRBV6-5 and J usage is TRBJ2-3, with D maybe TRBD1 (7 bases). Sequencing input: PBMCs or a T cell subset sorted from them (not recorded which). CDR3 loop: CASSYTGGGPDTQYF. The CDR3, as DNA: TGTGCCAGCAGTTACACCGGAGGGGGCCCGGATACGCAGTATTTT.